The present T cell receptor beta chain was sequenced within a study of T cells in Graves' hyperthyroidism and ophthalmopathy. A NOSPECS grade of at least 4, a Clinical Activity Score of at least 3 and duration under 3 months were recorded in ophthalmopathy patients. Not enrolled were patients with uncontrolled infection, other autoimmune disease, pregnancy or lactation. At least ten counts were recorded for this clonotype. Amplification of TCR beta CDR3 regions used RNA as the template. HTBI primers were the set used in a first-round RT-PCR of the TCR CDR3. From the multiplex PCR reads, TCRdb called clonotypes with MiXCR, one entry per CDR3 protein. This table has about 590,000 distinct CDR3 sequences, 13% to 15% appearing once. V lost 6 bases and J lost 11, with 29 bases in between. The CDR3 runs to 17 residues.

This clonotype was obtained from a woman aged 18-30 years with Graves' ophthalmopathy. Sequenced input: blood. V gene TRBV12-3 or TRBV12-4 combines with J gene TRBJ2-1, with D perhaps matching TRBD2 (5 bases). CDR3 in amino acids: CASSPLSLGGLTIKQFF. The CDR3 region has the DNA TGTGCCAGCAGCCCTCTCTCCTTGGGCGGACTGACGATTAAGCAGTTCTTC.